The 29 T cell receptor beta chains given below trace back to one sample, sequenced in a study of type 1 regulatory T cells. One entry per CDR3 protein, called by TCRdb with MiXCR from the reads. The sample includes 80,000 to 100,000 distinct CDR3 sequences, 31% of them seen just once. Sequencing was carried out using CD4+ T cells, either the whole sample or a sorted fraction (not recorded which). The source is a human donor in good health.

This clonotype was recorded a few times. This sequence joins TRBV29-1 and TRBJ2-7, with D unresolved. Germline CDR1 reads SQVTM; CDR2 reads ANQGSEA. The CDR3 loop spans 12 amino acids. V lost 8 bases, J lost 2 bases, and 13 bases lay in between. The CDR3 is CSIRTGTYEQYF. The DNA for the CDR3 is TGCAGCATCCGGACGGGTACCTACGAGCAGTACTTC.

This chain links TRBV6-5 with TRBJ2-1; the match to TRBD1 covers 10 bases. The length of the CDR3 is 15 residues. The germline gives CDR1 MNHEY, CDR2 SVGAGI. The ends lost 5 bases at V and 7 bases at J; junction bases unmatched: 8. As DNA, the CDR3 is TGTGCCAGCAGTCGACAGGGGGCCATTCGAAATGAGCAGTTCTTC. Encoded protein: CASSRQGAIRNEQFF.

The rearrangement joins TRBV7-2 to TRBJ2-1; 8 nucleotides align to TRBD2. V trimming: 6 bases; J trimming: 6 bases; junction bases outside the gene matches: 10. CDR3 size: 15 residues. Germline assignment: CDR1 SGHTA and CDR2 FQGNSA. Written as DNA, the CDR3 is TGTGCCAGCAGTTCGGGAGGGCCCTTTGTCAATGAGCAGTTCTTC. Translating it yields CASSSGGPFVNEQFF.

This chain uses TRBV20-1 with TRBJ2-1, with D uncertain. The CDR3 covers 17 residues. Germline CDR1 is DFQATT and CDR2 is SNEGSKA (reference sequence). V was cut by 0 bases and J by 5 bases, with 20 bases left in between. CDR3 sequence (DNA): TGCAGTGCTAGAGATCTCGCTCTAACGAATACCCACAATGAGCAGTTCTTC. Its translation is CSARDLALTNTHNEQFF.

This clonotype has more than one count but fewer than ten. A junction boundary mismatches the germline segment, possibly from a read error. V and J are TRBV5-6 and TRBJ2-1; no reliable D call. Germline CDR1 reads SGHDT; CDR2 reads YYEEEE. CDR3 length: 14 residues. The DNA for the CDR3 is TGTGCCAGCAGCTTGGGATGGACCTATAATGAGCAGTTCTTC. Its protein is CASSLGWTYNEQFF.

The CDR3: CASSFEGDTEAFF. CDR3 DNA: TGCGCCAGCAGCTTCGAAGGGGACACTGAAGCTTTCTTT. The chain recombines TRBV5-1 with TRBJ1-1, with a tentative D call TRBD1 (5 bases). The V end was cut by 2 bases, the J end by 3 bases, with 8 bases between. This CDR3 is built from 13 residues. CDR1 is SGHRS, CDR2 YFSETQ, per germline.

This clonotype was picked up a small number of times. The chain uses TRBV29-1 and TRBJ2-1; 10 positions match TRBD2. The CDR3 is 14 amino acids. Per germline, CDR1 SQVTM and CDR2 ANQGSEA. Trimming at V came to 7 bases and at J to 6 bases, leaving 9 bases not matched to a gene. DNA of the CDR3: TGCAGCGCCGCGTCTAGCGGGAGAGCCAATGAGCAGTTCTTC. The encoded protein is CSAASSGRANEQFF.

CDR3 protein: CASSPIRDGYSPLHF. The CDR3 DNA follows: TGTGCCAGCTCACCGATACGGGACGGGTATTCACCCCTCCACTTT. This chain links TRBV18 with TRBJ1-6, with D perhaps TRBD1 (5 bases). V shed 3 bases and J shed 8 bases, with 14 bases lying between them. Looked up from germline, CDR1 is KGHSH and CDR2 is LQKENI. This CDR3 comprises 15 residues. Filled out from reference TRBV18 and TRBJ1-6, the complete variable domain reads NAGVMQNPRHLVRRRGQEARLRCSPMKGHSHVYWYRQLPEEGLKFMVYLQKENIIDESGMPKERFSAEFPKEGPSILRIQQVVRGDSAAYFCASSPIRDGYSPLHFGNGTRLTVT.

As regards this clonotype: The CDR3 does not end in the conserved phenylalanine or tryptophan, so this is likely a read error. This rearrangement joins TRBV7-3 to TRBJ2-3; 9 bases are shared with TRBD2. Germline assignment: CDR1 SGHTA and CDR2 FQGTGA. The length of the CDR3 is 16 residues. Trimming took 5 bases from V and 9 from J; bases not matched to a gene: 15. The CDR3 DNA reads TGTGCCAGCAGCCCTTTAGCGGGAGCGGAAATGGACACGCAGTATATT. Translation: CASSPLAGAEMDTQYI.

This chain connects TRBV7-8 to TRBJ2-6, with TRBD1 identical over 7 bases. The CDR3 length is 17 residues. CDR1 SGHVS and CDR2 FQNEAQ come from the germline V gene. V gave up 3 bases and J gave up 4 bases; unmatched junction bases: 9. Here the CDR3 DNA reads TGTGCCAGCAGCTTGGGACAGTTCAGTAGCGGGGCCAACGTCCTGACTTTC. Translated, it gives CASSLGQFSSGANVLTF.

This clonotype was counted between two and nine times. This chain's CDR3 is CASSPLILAGGVWPYEQYF. In nucleotides, the CDR3 is TGTGCCAGCTCACCACTCATCCTAGCGGGAGGAGTATGGCCCTACGAGCAGTACTTC. The chain joins TRBV18 to TRBJ2-7; TRBD2 agrees at 11 bases. CDR3 size: 19 residues. From germline, CDR1 is KGHSH and CDR2 LQKENI. The V gene end was trimmed by 1 base and the J gene end by 2 bases; junction bases not matched to a gene: 13.

Only a few counts were recorded for this clonotype. This chain joins TRBV20-1 and TRBJ2-5; D is unresolved. The germline gives CDR1 DFQATT, CDR2 SNEGSKA (reference sequence). CDR3 length: 16 residues. The V and J ends lost 2 bases and 4 bases respectively, with 20 bases between them. The CDR3 DNA is TGCAGTGCTAGAAGGCGGCCTTCGAGAGGATCAGAGACCCAGTACTTC. It codes for CSARRRPSRGSETQYF.

This clonotype has just a few counts. This rearrangement joins TRBV7-9 to TRBJ1-1; no clear D. The CDR3 contains 13 residues. Germline V lookup: CDR1 SEHNR, CDR2 FQNEAQ (reference sequence). V dropped 7 bases and J dropped 4 bases, with 13 bases sitting between them. Here the CDR3 DNA reads TGTGCCAGCAACACGGCCAGAGGCACTGAAGCTTTCTTT. It yields the protein CASNTARGTEAFF.

The gene calls are TRBV6-5 and TRBJ1-4; the D gene is possibly TRBD1 (6 bases). V was trimmed by 5 bases and J by 7 bases, leaving 17 bases between them. The CDR3 has 15 residues. Germline assignment: CDR1 MNHEY and CDR2 SVGAGI. The CDR3 region has the DNA TGTGCCAGCAGTCGTGAAGCAGGGGTGGGTGAAAAACTGTTTTTT. It encodes CASSREAGVGEKLFF.

The CDR3, as DNA: TGCAGCGTTGGAGTTCAGGGGGGGGGCTACACCTTC. It specifies CSVGVQGGGYTF. The rearrangement links TRBV29-1 to TRBJ1-2; 7 bases line up with TRBD1. This CDR3 comprises 12 residues. With 4 bases clipped from V and 8 bases from J, the junction kept 7 bases outside the gene matches. CDR1 SQVTM and CDR2 ANQGSEA come from the germline V gene.

This clonotype occurred a few times. The V call is TRBV7-2, the J call TRBJ2-1, with a possible D match to TRBD1 (5 bases). Germline V gene lookup returns CDR1 SGHTA and CDR2 FQGNSA. V was cut by 4 bases and J by 7 bases, with 11 bases left in between. CDR3 length equals 13 residues. The CDR3 sequence is CASSSQGWNEQFF. The CDR3 DNA reads TGTGCCAGCAGCTCGCAGGGTTGGAATGAGCAGTTCTTC.

The rearrangement joins TRBV14 to TRBJ2-1; a weak D match, TRBD1 (6 bases). Germline CDR1 is SGHDN and CDR2 is FVKESK. The V end lost 7 bases, the J end lost 5 bases, and 21 bases lay between the germline ends. The CDR3 has 16 amino acids. CDR3 nucleotides: TGTGCCAGCAAAGGGACAACTAGGTCTATCAACAATGAGCAGTTCTTC. It yields the protein CASKGTTRSINNEQFF.

The chain couples TRBV5-4 to TRBJ2-7; the D gene could be TRBD1 or TRBD2 (5 bases each). V dropped 5 bases and J dropped 2 bases, with 17 bases sitting between them. This CDR3 has 15 amino acids. Per germline, CDR1 SGHNT and CDR2 YYREEE (reference sequence). CDR3 residues: CASSWDPILPYEQYF. In nucleotides, the CDR3 is TGTGCCAGCAGTTGGGACCCGATCTTGCCCTACGAGCAGTACTTC.

A remark on this clonotype: The conserved closing phenylalanine or tryptophan is absent in this CDR3, likely reflecting a read error. The V and J genes are TRBV7-9 and TRBJ1-5, with D unresolved. The CDR3 has 14 amino acids. Per the germline V gene, CDR1 is SEHNR and CDR2 is FQNEAQ (reference sequence). V was pared by 4 bases and J by 1 base, with 8 bases between. CDR3 loop: CASSSLGSNQPQHL. The DNA of the CDR3 is TGTGCCAGCAGCTCCCTAGGAAGCAATCAGCCCCAGCATCTT.

This clonotype has a count of ten or more. The chain uses TRBV2 and TRBJ2-2; the D is unclear. Germline V gene data show CDR1 as SNHLY and CDR2 as FYNNEI. The V end lost 1 base, the J end lost 7 bases, and 10 bases lay between the germline ends. This CDR3 spans 14 amino acids. The CDR3 sequence is CASSEVPSSGELFF. CDR3 bases: TGTGCCAGCAGTGAAGTCCCGTCCAGCGGGGAGCTGTTTTTT. Complete variable domain (other parts from reference TRBV2 and TRBJ2-2): EPEVTQTPSHQVTQMGQEVILRCVPISNHLYFYWYRQILGQKVEFLVSFYNNEISEKSEIFDDQFSVERPDGSNFTLKIRSTKLEDSAMYFCASSEVPSSGELFFGEGSRLTVL.

V is TRBV25-1 and J is TRBJ2-5, with a tentative D call TRBD2 (5 bases). The germline gives CDR1 MGHDK, CDR2 SYGVNS. The CDR3 is 14 residues long. V was cut by 1 base and J by 3 bases, with 9 bases left in between. Here the CDR3 reads CASSESGNKETQYF. The CDR3 coding sequence is TGTGCCAGCAGTGAATCGGGAAACAAAGAGACCCAGTACTTC.

This sequence joins TRBV3-1 and TRBJ2-7, with D possibly called TRBD1 or TRBD2 (5 bases each). Germline V gene sequence: CDR1 LGHDT, CDR2 YNNKEL (reference sequence). V dropped 4 bases and J dropped 3 bases, with 16 bases sitting between them. CDR3 length: 15 amino acids. CDR3 protein: CASSPSGPTDYEQYF. CDR3 nucleotide sequence: TGTGCCAGCAGCCCGTCGGGACCCACAGACTACGAGCAGTACTTC.

This chain links TRBV19 with TRBJ2-1; 8 nucleotides agree with TRBD2. The CDR3 consists of 15 residues. CDR1 is LNHDA and CDR2 is SQIVND in the germline V gene (reference sequence). Unmatched junction bases numbered 5, after V lost 3 bases and J lost 4 bases. The CDR3 coding sequence is TGTGCCAGTAGTATCTTACTAGCGGAATACAATGAGCAGTTCTTC. The encoded protein is CASSILLAEYNEQFF.

The J gene is TRBJ2-3, the V gene TRBV7-2; possible D gene TRBD2, 5 bases. V lost 3 bases, J lost 0 bases, and 10 bases lay in between. Germline CDR1 is SGHTA and CDR2 is FQGNSA. The CDR3 sequence is 15 residues long. CDR3 in DNA: TGTGCCAGCAGCTTCCTAGCTCAAAGCACAGATACGCAGTATTTT. Translation: CASSFLAQSTDTQYF.

The chain has TRBV30 and TRBJ2-7; no definite D call. Germline loops: CDR1 GTSNPN, CDR2 SVGIG (reference sequence). The CDR3 consists of 13 residues. Trimming removed 5 bases from V and 0 bases from J, with 11 bases in between. The CDR3 region has the DNA TGTGCCTGGTCCCGGGCCCCCTCCTACGAGCAGTACTTC. Protein sequence: CAWSRAPSYEQYF.

The CDR3 is CAISASLSYEQYF. CDR3 nucleotide sequence: TGTGCCATCAGTGCCTCCCTCAGTTACGAGCAGTACTTC. The V call is TRBV10-3, the J call TRBJ2-7; D is ambiguous. The germline V and J ends were trimmed by 4 bases and 4 bases, with 11 bases remaining between them. Germline CDR1 and CDR2: ENHRY and SYGVKD. The CDR3 is 13 residues long.

The rearrangement links TRBV20-1 to TRBJ1-2, with 11 nucleotides matching TRBD1. V trimming: 0 bases; J trimming: 8 bases; junction bases outside the gene matches: 5. Germline loops: CDR1 DFQATT, CDR2 SNEGSKA (reference sequence). The CDR3 runs 14 residues. In DNA form, the CDR3 reads TGCAGTGCTAGAGATGATCGGACAGGGGGCGGCTACACCTTC. It encodes CSARDDRTGGGYTF.

The chain combines TRBV20-1 with TRBJ2-5; 8 bases fit TRBD2. Trimming took 5 bases from V and 2 from J; bases not matched to a gene: 1. The CDR3 contains 12 residues. Germline loops: CDR1 DFQATT, CDR2 SNEGSKA (reference sequence). This CDR3 is CSAGTSQETQYF. CDR3 DNA: TGCAGTGCTGGGACTAGTCAAGAGACCCAGTACTTC.

The chain employs TRBV6-2 or TRBV6-3 and TRBJ1-1; unclear D gene. The V end lost 1 base, the J end lost 10 bases, and 13 bases lay between the germline ends. The CDR3 sequence is 13 residues long. Germline V gene data show CDR1 as MNHEY and CDR2 as SVGEGT. In DNA form, the CDR3 reads TGTGCCAGCAGTTACTTCGAGGCAGGCGGAGCTTTCTTT. Its translation: CASSYFEAGGAFF.